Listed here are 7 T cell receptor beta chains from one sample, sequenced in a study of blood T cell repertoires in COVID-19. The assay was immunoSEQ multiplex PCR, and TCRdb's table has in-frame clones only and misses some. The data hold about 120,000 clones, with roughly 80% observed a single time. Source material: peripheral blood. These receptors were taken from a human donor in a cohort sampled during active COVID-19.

The CDR3 loop is CASSMTGNTEAFF. The CDR3 DNA reads as TGTGCCAGCAGCATGACAGGGAACACTGAAGCTTTCTTT. V usage is TRBV7-9 and J usage is TRBJ1-1, with TRBD1 as a possible D gene (6 bases). There are 13 residues in the CDR3. Germline V gene lookup returns CDR1 SEHNR and CDR2 FQNEAQ (reference sequence). Deletions cut 5 bases from V and 1 base from J, with 8 bases between.

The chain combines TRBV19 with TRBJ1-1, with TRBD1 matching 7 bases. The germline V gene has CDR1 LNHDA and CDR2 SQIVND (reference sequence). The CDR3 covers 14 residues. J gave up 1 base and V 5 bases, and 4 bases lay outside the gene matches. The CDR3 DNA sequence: TGTGCCAGTAGTCTCGGGACAGCGAACACTGAAGCTTTCTTT. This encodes CASSLGTANTEAFF.

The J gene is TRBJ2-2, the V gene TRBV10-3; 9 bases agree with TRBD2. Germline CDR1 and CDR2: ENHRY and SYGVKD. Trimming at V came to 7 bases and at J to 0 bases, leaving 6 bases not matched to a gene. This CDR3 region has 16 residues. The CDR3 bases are TGTGCCATCAATCGGCTAGCGGGAACGAACACCGGGGAGCTGTTTTTT. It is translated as CAINRLAGTNTGELFF.

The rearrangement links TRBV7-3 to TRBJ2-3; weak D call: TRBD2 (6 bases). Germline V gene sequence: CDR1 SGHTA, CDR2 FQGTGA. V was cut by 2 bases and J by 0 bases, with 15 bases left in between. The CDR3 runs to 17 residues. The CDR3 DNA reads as TGTGCCAGCAGCTTAGGACCCTACGGACTAAGCACAGATACGCAGTATTTT. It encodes CASSLGPYGLSTDTQYF.

The CDR3 DNA reads as TGCGCCAGCAGCCAAGAGAGGGAACAAGGGCGCTATGGCTACACCTTC. The encoded protein is CASSQEREQGRYGYTF. The V gene is TRBV4-3, the J gene TRBJ1-2; D unresolved. V was shortened by 0 bases and J by 4 bases, with 15 bases between the two germline ends. The CDR3 is 16 residues long. Germline V gene data show CDR1 as LGHNA and CDR2 as YSLEER.

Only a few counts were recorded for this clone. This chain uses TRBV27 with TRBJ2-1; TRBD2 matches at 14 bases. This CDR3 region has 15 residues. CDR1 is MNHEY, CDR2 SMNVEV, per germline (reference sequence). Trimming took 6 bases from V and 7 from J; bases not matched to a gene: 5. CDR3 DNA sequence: TGTGCCAGCAGCCGGGGACTAGCGGGAGCTAATGAGCAGTTCTTC. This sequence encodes CASSRGLAGANEQFF.

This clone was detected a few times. The CDR3 DNA follows: TGTGCCAGCAGCTTAAGGGACAGCCACTCCTACGAGCAGTACTTC. Its protein product is CASSLRDSHSYEQYF. This chain links TRBV7-9 with TRBJ2-7; 7 positions match TRBD1. The germline gives CDR1 SEHNR, CDR2 FQNEAQ (reference sequence). V gave up 2 bases and J gave up 0 bases; unmatched junction bases: 4. There are 15 residues in the CDR3.